These 25 T cell receptor beta chains were all obtained from the same sample, sequenced in a study of T-cell reconstitution after alpha-beta-depleted transplantation in children. Construction of the TCRbeta library involved unique molecular identifiers. TCRdb called the PCR reads again in MiXCR, with one record for every CDR3 protein. The table records roughly 500,000 distinct CDR3 sequences, about 12% of them present only once. The sequencing used PBMCs from the stem cell graft donor, collected from the stem cell graft. The source is a human donor who donated a stem cell graft to a child with combined immunodeficiency.

This clonotype was detected a few times. This chain joins TRBV10-3 and TRBJ1-5; the match to TRBD1 covers 7 bases. V trimming: 6 bases; J trimming: 2 bases; junction bases outside the gene matches: 7. The CDR3 loop spans 15 amino acids. Germline values: CDR1 ENHRY, CDR2 SYGVKD. CDR3 sequence reads: CAISDRVTGNQPQHF. In DNA form, the CDR3 reads TGTGCCATCAGCGACAGGGTTACGGGCAATCAGCCCCAGCATTTT.

This clonotype turned up a few times. V usage is TRBV6-6 and J usage is TRBJ2-7; TRBD1 or TRBD2 may be the D gene (5 bases each). The germline CDR1 and CDR2 sequences are MNHNY and SVGAGI (reference sequence). V lost 9 bases to trimming and J lost 6 bases, with 12 bases between them. This CDR3 has 11 residues. As DNA, the CDR3 is TGTGCCAGTCGGAATGGGGGCGAGCAGTACTTC. Amino acid sequence: CASRNGGEQYF.

The chain recombines TRBV12-5 with TRBJ2-5; D perhaps matches TRBD2 (5 bases). Trimming removed 0 bases from V and 4 bases from J, with 9 bases in between. Germline-derived CDR1 and CDR2 are LGHNT and FRNRAP. The CDR3 length is 14 residues. The CDR3 DNA reads as TGTGCTAGTGGTTTGGTCGAAGGAGGAGAGACCCAGTACTTC. This sequence encodes CASGLVEGGETQYF. The variable domain in full, completed from reference TRBV12-5 and TRBJ2-5, reads DARVTQTPRHKVTEMGQEVTMRCQPILGHNTVFWYRQTMMQGLELLAYFRNRAPLDDSGMPKDRFSAEMPDATLATLKIQPSEPRDSAVYFCASGLVEGGETQYFGPGTRLLVL.

This clonotype was counted a few times. The CDR3 DNA is TGTGCCATCAGTGAACTGTGGTTGAGTCGCTACGAGCAGTACTTC. Encoded protein: CAISELWLSRYEQYF. The J gene is TRBJ2-7, the V gene TRBV10-3; the D is unclear. The germline CDR1 and CDR2 sequences are ENHRY and SYGVKD. This CDR3 has 15 residues. V was cut by 3 bases and J by 3 bases, with 15 bases left in between.

This clonotype was recorded at least ten times. V is TRBV15 and J is TRBJ2-3, with D unclear. Germline V gene sequence: CDR1 LNHNV, CDR2 YYDKDF (reference sequence). This CDR3 contains 11 residues. V was trimmed by 11 bases and J by 0 bases, leaving 6 bases between them. CDR3 residues: CAVGSTDTQYF. The CDR3 bases are TGTGCCGTCGGGAGCACAGATACGCAGTATTTT.

This clonotype was observed many times. The V gene is TRBV12-3 or TRBV12-4, the J gene TRBJ1-5; D is unclear. The germline V and J ends were trimmed by 6 bases and 5 bases, with 17 bases remaining between them. This CDR3 comprises 15 residues. CDR3 coding DNA: TGTGCCAGCAGCCCGGCGGGAGGCAGAGATCAGCCCCAGCATTTT. It specifies CASSPAGGRDQPQHF.

This clonotype was counted ten times or more. Germline is not matched at one junction end, which may reflect a read error. The chain couples TRBV5-1 to TRBJ2-3, with D unclear. Germline V gene lookup returns CDR1 SGHRS and CDR2 YFSETQ. This CDR3 contains 14 residues. CDR3 amino acids: CASSLDGSTDTQYF. Written as DNA, the CDR3 is TGTGCCAGCAGCTTAGATGGAAGCACAGATACGCAGTATTTT.

The chain links TRBV24-1 to TRBJ2-3; 7 bases fit TRBD2. The trim removed 9 bases at V and 1 base at J, leaving 9 bases unmatched. The germline CDR1 and CDR2 sequences are KGHDR and SFDVKD. This CDR3 is 15 amino acids long. CDR3 coding DNA: TGTGCCACCGCTGCTGGGGGGGAGGGCACAGATACGCAGTATTTT. It is translated as CATAAGGEGTDTQYF.

V usage is TRBV27 and J usage is TRBJ2-1; D may match TRBD1 or TRBD2 (5 bases each). V lost 9 bases and J 5 bases, leaving 17 bases between the germline ends. Per germline, CDR1 MNHEY and CDR2 SMNVEV (reference sequence). CDR3 length equals 14 residues. This chain's CDR3 is CASITSRGDNEQFF. The CDR3 nucleotides are TGTGCCAGTATAACTAGTCGAGGGGACAATGAGCAGTTCTTC.

This clonotype has just a few counts. This chain links TRBV12-3 or TRBV12-4 with TRBJ2-1, with TRBD2 matching 12 bases. Trimming cost V 5 bases and J 0 bases; bases outside gene matches: 14. This CDR3 is 20 amino acids long. The CDR3 bases are TGTGCCAGCAGTGGAGTGGGACTAGCGGGTCTCCGGAGCTCCTACAATGAGCAGTTCTTC. It encodes CASSGVGLAGLRSSYNEQFF.

The gene calls are TRBV12-5 and TRBJ2-7, with D possibly being TRBD1 (6 bases). The germline CDR1 and CDR2 sequences are LGHNT and FRNRAP. V gave up 6 bases and J gave up 3 bases, with 12 bases separating them. This CDR3 comprises 13 residues. DNA for the CDR3: TGTGCTAGTGGAATGACAGGTTTCTACGAGCAGTACTTC. Amino acids: CASGMTGFYEQYF.

This chain links TRBV10-3 with TRBJ2-6; no definite D call. V was pared by 8 bases and J by 1 base, with 12 bases between. Germline CDR1 reads ENHRY; CDR2 reads SYGVKD. The CDR3 has 15 amino acids. CDR3 DNA sequence: TGTGCCATCTCAGGTTCGGGTTCTGGGGCCAACGTCCTGACTTTC. It specifies CAISGSGSGANVLTF.

This clonotype was counted many times. V gene TRBV12-3 or TRBV12-4 combines with J gene TRBJ1-4; no definite D call. V was trimmed by 5 bases and J by 6 bases, leaving 13 bases between them. This CDR3 spans 14 amino acids. The CDR3 bases are TGTGCCAGCAGTGGACGGTCCTTTTATGAAAAACTGTTTTTT. Translating gives CASSGRSFYEKLFF.

The chain uses TRBV20-1 and TRBJ2-1; D is tentatively TRBD1 or TRBD2 (5 bases each). The length of the CDR3 is 16 residues. The V end lost 1 base, the J end lost 5 bases, and 18 bases lay between the germline ends. Germline lookup yields CDR1 DFQATT and CDR2 SNEGSKA (reference sequence). The CDR3 loop reads CSARGGMRQGHNEQFF. CDR3 coding DNA: TGCAGTGCTAGAGGAGGGATGCGGCAGGGCCACAATGAGCAGTTCTTC.

The CDR3 DNA reads as TGTGCCAGCACAGATGGGGGGGGACCCCATGAGCAGTTCTTC. It specifies CASTDGGGPHEQFF. The chain employs TRBV7-9 and TRBJ2-1; 7 bases are a match to TRBD2. The ends lost 7 bases at V and 8 bases at J; junction bases unmatched: 11. Germline V gene sequence: CDR1 SEHNR, CDR2 FQNEAQ (reference sequence). The CDR3 runs 14 residues.

V gene TRBV27 combines with J gene TRBJ2-1; 11 positions match TRBD2. From germline, CDR1 is MNHEY and CDR2 SMNVEV (reference sequence). The ends lost 6 bases at V and 3 bases at J; junction bases unmatched: 4. The CDR3 sequence is 15 residues long. The CDR3: CASRPSGGLYNEQFF. CDR3 in DNA: TGTGCCAGCAGGCCTAGCGGGGGGCTCTACAATGAGCAGTTCTTC.

Here the CDR3 DNA reads TGTGCCAGCAGTTTAAGGAGAGACTATGGCTACACCTTC. This sequence encodes CASSLRRDYGYTF. The chain combines TRBV28 with TRBJ1-2; D remains ambiguous. Germline CDR1 MDHEN, CDR2 SYDVKM. CDR3 length: 13 amino acids. V lost 2 bases and J lost 3, with 7 bases in between.

This clonotype was counted only a few times. V usage is TRBV24-1 and J usage is TRBJ2-1, with 7 bases aligning to TRBD2. Germline CDR1 is KGHDR and CDR2 is SFDVKD. CDR3 size: 16 residues. Germline trimming cut 4 bases from V and 2 bases from J; bases unmatched to any gene: 7. The CDR3 loop is CATSESGTKPYNEQFF. CDR3 nucleotide sequence: TGTGCCACCAGTGAATCCGGGACTAAACCCTACAATGAGCAGTTCTTC.

The J gene is TRBJ2-2, the V gene TRBV5-5; 10 bases match TRBD1. CDR3 length: 16 amino acids. Germline values: CDR1 SGHKS, CDR2 YYEKEE (reference sequence). J lost 4 bases, V lost 4 bases, and 7 bases had no gene match. The CDR3 reads CASSIRTGGRTGELFF. In nucleotides, the CDR3 is TGTGCCAGCAGCATCCGGACAGGGGGACGCACCGGGGAGCTGTTTTTT.

This clonotype has only a few counts. The V call is TRBV5-1, the J call TRBJ1-1; 9 bases map to TRBD1. V dropped 4 bases and J dropped 6; count of bases not matched to a gene: 7. Germline V gene data show CDR1 as SGHRS and CDR2 as YFSETQ. CDR3 length equals 14 residues. The CDR3 bases are TGCGCCAGCAGCCGAATACAGGGGGCGCCTGAAGCTTTCTTT. Translating gives CASSRIQGAPEAFF.

This clonotype was observed at least ten times. The chain recombines TRBV11-1 with TRBJ2-7; D uncertain. The CDR3 spans 15 residues. Germline CDR1 SGHAT, CDR2 FQDESV (reference sequence). V lost 0 bases to trimming and J lost 2 bases, with 11 bases between them. The CDR3 nucleotides read TGTGCCAGCAGCTTAGCCACGGGCAGTCCCTACGAGCAGTACTTC. Protein sequence: CASSLATGSPYEQYF.

V is TRBV6-1 and J is TRBJ2-5; 8 bases are a match to TRBD1. The CDR3 length is 14 residues. The J segment lost 2 bases and the V segment lost 6 bases, leaving 5 bases of the junction unmatched. The germline V gene encodes CDR1 MNHNS and CDR2 SASEGT. CDR3 coding DNA: TGTGCCAGCAGAGTAAGACAGGGGCAAGAGACCCAGTACTTC. Protein: CASRVRQGQETQYF.

The gene calls are TRBV7-3 and TRBJ2-3; 10 positions match TRBD2. After removal of 1 base from V and 7 bases from J, the junction contained 5 bases not matched to a gene. Germline V gene lookup returns CDR1 SGHTA and CDR2 FQGTGA. This CDR3 region has 15 residues. The CDR3 protein is CASSLMGLAFNTQYF. The CDR3 nucleotides are TGTGCCAGCAGCTTAATGGGACTAGCGTTCAATACGCAGTATTTT.

This clonotype turned up a few times. The chain uses TRBV7-8 and TRBJ2-5, with 7 bases identical to TRBD2. CDR3 size: 17 residues. The junction had 17 bases not matched to a gene; V was cut back by 5 bases and J by 5 bases. The germline V gene has CDR1 SGHVS and CDR2 FQNEAQ. CDR3 loop: CASSVIPPGPGRETQYF. CDR3 coding DNA: TGTGCCAGCAGCGTCATTCCCCCGGGCCCCGGGAGGGAGACCCAGTACTTC.

This clonotype was detected ten times or more. The chain has TRBV21-1 and TRBJ2-7; TRBD2 was called by the table and not checked on the DNA. TRBV21-1 constitutes a pseudogene. The CDR3 is 16 amino acids. The CDR3 coding sequence is TGTGCCAGCAGCATCCCTGGGACTAGCGGACCCTACGAGCAGTACTTC. It yields the protein CASSIPGTSGPYEQYF.